This is a list of T cell receptor beta chains from one sample in a study of OX40 agonist ivuxolimab in advanced cancers. The repertoire was sequenced with immunoSEQ multiplex PCR; TCRdb's copy has only in-frame clones and lacks some. This table holds around 67,000 clones, almost 85% found once. This sample comprised CD4+ or CD8+ T cells sorted from blood, obtained in a trial of the OX40 agonist ivuxolimab. The receptors shown here come from an adult with an advanced solid tumor such as melanoma, head and neck, liver or kidney cancer. CDR3s leave out the opening cysteine and the closing phenylalanine or tryptophan. The order of the fields is J gene, V gene, CDR3 protein.

J: TRBJ2-1; V: TRBV5-6; CDR3: ASSLRGGVVYNEQF
J: TRBJ2-7; V: TRBV9; CDR3: ASSQQGTLGGEQY
J: TRBJ2-3; V: TRBV2; CDR3: ASSRFQGTGTTSTDTQY
J: TRBJ2-1; V: TRBV4-1; CDR3: ASSSLLATYNEQF
J: TRBJ2-3; V: TRBV11-3; CDR3: ASQGGRFSDTQY
J: TRBJ2-1; V: TRBV6-4; CDR3: ASSIGLAGGLNEQF
J: TRBJ2-2; V: TRBV28; CDR3: ASSLSARANTGELF
J: TRBJ1-2; V: TRBV9; CDR3: ASSFTGQGYGYT
J: TRBJ2-1; V: TRBV5-6; CDR3: ASSLVTSGGNEQF
J: TRBJ1-5; V: TRBV10-1; CDR3: ATSDRRSNQPQH
J: TRBJ1-1; V: TRBV30; CDR3: AWSVGSSTEAF
J: TRBJ2-5; V: TRBV11-2; CDR3: ASSLAGTRQTQY
J: TRBJ2-7; V: TRBV9; CDR3: ASSVGLVGDEQY
J: TRBJ1-5; V: TRBV2; CDR3: ASSRIGTPLGQPQH
J: TRBJ2-7; V: TRBV12-5; CDR3: ASGSSGGYEQY
J: TRBJ2-3; V: TRBV5-1; CDR3: ASSLQGLDFTDTQY
J: TRBJ2-7; V: TRBV4-2; CDR3: ASSQVGQGAPYEQY
J: TRBJ2-2; V: TRBV7-9; CDR3: ASSLNSNTGELF
J: TRBJ1-4; V: TRBV7-9; CDR3: ASSFKTPTNEKLF
J: TRBJ2-2; V: TRBV15; CDR3: ATSLKTGTLELF
J: TRBJ2-2; V: TRBV5-3; CDR3: ARSLENGTVLTGELF
J: TRBJ1-2; V: TRBV7-9; CDR3: ASSLVSGRSYGYT
J: TRBJ2-7; V: TRBV10-3; CDR3: AISEFSGGPYEQY
J: TRBJ1-5; V: TRBV19; CDR3: ASRRSTGQGMKPQH
J: TRBJ1-3; V: TRBV5-4; CDR3: ASSVDRLSGNTIY
J: TRBJ2-6; V: TRBV15; CDR3: ATSRDAAGANVLT
J: TRBJ2-3; V: TRBV5-1; CDR3: ASSLATGGVGTDTQY
J: TRBJ2-1; V: TRBV29-1; CDR3: SGEGQGNNEQF
J: TRBJ1-5; V: TRBV19; CDR3: ASRPTAPYSNQPQH
J: TRBJ1-5; V: TRBV18; CDR3: ASSPLRDQPQH
J: TRBJ2-3; V: TRBV4-3; CDR3: ASSQVLAGSLTDTQY
J: TRBJ1-1; V: TRBV2; CDR3: ASSVIMMNTEAF
J: TRBJ1-1; V: TRBV5-1; CDR3: ASSLKGREAEAF
J: TRBJ1-5; V: TRBV4-1; CDR3: ASSQEHAGRTSSNQPQH
J: TRBJ2-1; V: TRBV5-6; CDR3: ASSLVGGARYNEQF
J: TRBJ2-7; V: TRBV6-6; CDR3: ASKRTGGAYEQY
J: TRBJ1-3; V: TRBV10-1; CDR3: ASSESSRAAPETIY
J: TRBJ1-1; V: TRBV2; CDR3: ASSEARNTEAF
J: TRBJ2-2; V: TRBV7-9; CDR3: ASSLGQATGELF
J: TRBJ2-1; V: TRBV10-3; CDR3: AISVGTGGIYEQF
J: TRBJ2-1; V: TRBV19; CDR3: ASSPLHNEQF
J: TRBJ2-7; V: TRBV28; CDR3: ASRTGLGEQY
J: TRBJ2-7; V: TRBV7-8; CDR3: ASSLVDRGPYEQY
J: TRBJ1-1; V: TRBV5-1; CDR3: ASSLEGTGGTEAF
J: TRBJ1-3; V: TRBV7-9; CDR3: ASSLGTGSGNTIY